The TCR beta chain described here comes from a study of T cells after posttransplantation cyclophosphamide. The data were produced by immunoSEQ multiplex PCR, yet TCRdb's version contains in-frame clones alone and is incomplete. The sample lists a few thousand clones, about 81% occurring once. Broader study findings: Skin or GI-infiltrating T cells shared few TRB sequences with blood.

Busulfan-fludarabine conditioning, marrow transplant, and cyclophosphamide on days +3 and +4 were administered. Germline CDR1 and CDR2: LNHDA and SQIVND (reference sequence). V lost 8 bases and J 1 base, leaving 13 bases between the germline ends. CDR3 length: 14 residues. Only one count was recorded for this clone. As yet, its antigen is unknown. The sequence was collected from a female patient between 50 and 59 years old who received an allogeneic stem cell transplant from a related donor, was CMV-positive, and had no GVHD. Some T cells may trace back to the graft donor. This chain joins TRBV19 and TRBJ2-3; D is perhaps TRBD2 (6 bases). Sequenced material: PBMCs, taken after an allogeneic stem cell transplant with post-transplant cyclophosphamide. The CDR3 region has the DNA TGTGCCAGTCGAGCCGGGAGACGCACAGATACGCAGTATTTT. This encodes CASRAGRRTDTQYF. Combining the CDR3 with reference TRBV19 and TRBJ2-3 gives the whole variable domain DGGITQSPKYLFRKEGQNVTLSCEQNLNHDAMYWYRQDPGQGLRLIYYSQIVNDFQKGDIAEGYSVSREKKESFPLTVTSAQKNPTAFYLCASRAGRRTDTQYFGPGTRLTVL.